These T cell receptor beta chains were read from a single sample in a study of T-cell reconstitution after alpha-beta-depleted transplantation in children. TCRdb processed the PCR reads anew with MiXCR; each CDR3 protein has one entry. The sample has about 830,000 distinct CDR3 sequences, approximately 15% seen once. The sequencing here drew on PBMCs, mostly from graft donor cells, taken 360 days after TCRalphabeta/CD19-depleted stem cell transplant. Every receptor here comes from a male patient aged 10-17 years who had a stem cell transplant for acute lymphoblastic leukemia, so the T cells may come from the graft donor. The CDR3 runs from the conserved cysteine through the conserved F or W. Each record gives: J gene, CDR3 length, D gene, V gene, clone size, CDR3 protein, CDR3 DNA. The D gene is left open where the match is weak. Size is stated for part of the rows, as once, few or many counts, or as a class when the clone is expanded.

J gene: TRBJ2-1; CDR3 length: 16; D gene: -; V gene: TRBV6-4; clone size: -; CDR3 protein: CASSVIGGSSYNEQFF; CDR3 DNA: TGTGCCAGCAGTGTGATCGGAGGGAGCTCCTACAATGAGCAGTTCTTC
J gene: TRBJ2-7; CDR3 length: 14; D gene: -; V gene: TRBV6-5; clone size: many; CDR3 protein: CASSYSTSSGEQYF; CDR3 DNA: TGTGCCAGCAGTTACTCAACTAGTTCTGGCGAGCAGTACTTC
J gene: TRBJ2-5; CDR3 length: 17; D gene: -; V gene: TRBV29-1; clone size: few; CDR3 protein: CSVPRRDSLWAQETQYF; CDR3 DNA: TGCAGCGTCCCTCGCCGGGACTCCTTATGGGCCCAAGAGACCCAGTACTTC
J gene: TRBJ2-5; CDR3 length: 12; D gene: -; V gene: TRBV15; clone size: -; CDR3 protein: CATGVVGGAQYF; CDR3 DNA: TGTGCCACCGGTGTAGTTGGAGGGGCCCAGTACTTC
J gene: TRBJ2-7; CDR3 length: 15; D gene: -; V gene: TRBV10-3; clone size: -; CDR3 protein: CAISEEEGTAYEQYF; CDR3 DNA: TGTGCCATCAGTGAAGAAGAGGGTACAGCCTACGAGCAGTACTTC
J gene: TRBJ2-7; CDR3 length: 13; D gene: -; V gene: TRBV12-3/TRBV12-4; clone size: -; CDR3 protein: CASSPHLRLEQYF; CDR3 DNA: TGTGCCAGCAGTCCCCATCTCCGGCTCGAGCAGTACTTC
J gene: TRBJ1-1; CDR3 length: 15; D gene: -; V gene: TRBV4-2; clone size: few; CDR3 protein: CASSQDIGVNTEAFF; CDR3 DNA: TGTGCCAGCAGCCAAGATATAGGGGTGAACACTGAAGCTTTCTTT
J gene: TRBJ1-4; CDR3 length: 16; D gene: TRBD1; V gene: TRBV20-1; clone size: -; CDR3 protein: CSAPRQGGAANEKLFF; CDR3 DNA: TGCAGTGCTCCGCGACAGGGGGGAGCAGCTAATGAAAAACTGTTTTTT
J gene: TRBJ1-5; CDR3 length: 14; D gene: TRBD1; V gene: TRBV12-3/TRBV12-4; clone size: few; CDR3 protein: CASSSSRGVQPQHF; CDR3 DNA: TGTGCCAGCAGCTCCTCCAGGGGGGTGCAGCCCCAGCATTTT
J gene: TRBJ2-7; CDR3 length: 15; D gene: -; V gene: TRBV4-2; clone size: many; CDR3 protein: CASSQDVTITYEQYF; CDR3 DNA: TGTGCCAGCAGCCAAGATGTGACTATTACCTACGAGCAGTACTTC
J gene: TRBJ2-1; CDR3 length: 14; D gene: -; V gene: TRBV3-1; clone size: -; CDR3 protein: CASSSSTGYNEQFF; CDR3 DNA: TGTGCCAGCAGCTCATCGACAGGATACAATGAGCAGTTCTTC
J gene: TRBJ2-5; CDR3 length: 16; D gene: -; V gene: TRBV20-1; clone size: few; CDR3 protein: CSARDYPYSDQETQYF; CDR3 DNA: TGCAGTGCTAGAGATTACCCCTATAGCGACCAAGAGACCCAGTACTTC
J gene: TRBJ1-1; CDR3 length: 13; D gene: -; V gene: TRBV29-1; clone size: few; CDR3 protein: CSVARAGNTEAFF; CDR3 DNA: TGCAGCGTTGCCCGGGCAGGTAACACTGAAGCTTTCTTT
J gene: TRBJ2-1; CDR3 length: 16; D gene: TRBD1; V gene: TRBV5-4; clone size: -; CDR3 protein: CASSLPGQGAYNEQFF; CDR3 DNA: TGTGCCAGCAGCTTGCCCGGACAGGGGGCATACAATGAGCAGTTCTTC
J gene: TRBJ2-4; CDR3 length: 15; D gene: -; V gene: TRBV4-2; clone size: -; CDR3 protein: CASSQTLGYRNIQYF; CDR3 DNA: TGTGCCAGCAGCCAAACACTAGGATATAGAAACATTCAGTACTTC
J gene: TRBJ2-5; CDR3 length: 15; D gene: TRBD2; V gene: TRBV13; clone size: few; CDR3 protein: CASSLIAGGRPIQYF; CDR3 DNA: TGTGCCAGCAGCCTCATAGCGGGAGGCCGCCCAATCCAGTACTTC
J gene: TRBJ2-7; CDR3 length: 15; D gene: TRBD2; V gene: TRBV27; clone size: -; CDR3 protein: CASSLDTSGSFEQYF; CDR3 DNA: TGTGCCAGCAGTTTAGACACTAGCGGGAGTTTCGAGCAGTACTTC
J gene: TRBJ2-7; CDR3 length: 14; D gene: TRBD2; V gene: TRBV24-1; clone size: many; CDR3 protein: CATSSRLAGGEQYF; CDR3 DNA: TGTGCCACCAGTTCACGACTAGCGGGAGGCGAGCAGTACTTC
J gene: TRBJ1-2; CDR3 length: 16; D gene: TRBD1; V gene: TRBV29-1; clone size: many; CDR3 protein: CSVEGTGLELLYGYTF; CDR3 DNA: TGCAGCGTTGAGGGGACAGGGTTGGAACTACTATATGGCTACACCTTC
J gene: TRBJ1-5; CDR3 length: 15; D gene: -; V gene: TRBV4-1; clone size: few; CDR3 protein: CASSQDKGGNQPQHF; CDR3 DNA: TGCGCCAGCAGCCAAGATAAGGGGGGCAATCAGCCCCAGCATTTT
J gene: TRBJ1-3; CDR3 length: 13; D gene: -; V gene: TRBV3-1; clone size: -; CDR3 protein: CASNGGTGNTIYF; CDR3 DNA: TGTGCCAGCAATGGGGGCACTGGAAACACCATATATTTT
J gene: TRBJ2-1; CDR3 length: 16; D gene: -; V gene: TRBV3-1; clone size: -; CDR3 protein: CASSQVDYTPYNEQFF; CDR3 DNA: TGTGCCAGCAGCCAAGTTGACTACACCCCCTACAATGAGCAGTTCTTC
J gene: TRBJ2-3; CDR3 length: 16; D gene: TRBD1; V gene: TRBV2; clone size: -; CDR3 protein: CASSEWAGGLTDTQYF; CDR3 DNA: TGTGCCAGCAGTGAGTGGGCAGGGGGCCTGACAGATACGCAGTATTTT
J gene: TRBJ1-1; CDR3 length: 15; D gene: -; V gene: TRBV29-1; clone size: -; CDR3 protein: CSVEDGWGKPPEAFF; CDR3 DNA: TGCAGCGTTGAAGATGGATGGGGAAAGCCCCCCGAAGCTTTCTTT
J gene: TRBJ1-1; CDR3 length: 15; D gene: -; V gene: TRBV6-5; clone size: few; CDR3 protein: CASSYPGQFNTEAFF; CDR3 DNA: TGTGCCAGCAGTTATCCTGGACAGTTTAACACTGAAGCTTTCTTT
J gene: TRBJ2-7; CDR3 length: 10; D gene: -; V gene: TRBV5-6; clone size: -; CDR3 protein: CASGRHEQYF; CDR3 DNA: TGTGCCAGCGGCCGACACGAGCAGTACTTC
J gene: TRBJ2-7; CDR3 length: 14; D gene: TRBD2; V gene: TRBV3-1; clone size: -; CDR3 protein: CASSRLAGTVEQYF; CDR3 DNA: TGTGCCAGCAGTCGACTAGCGGGAACAGTCGAGCAGTACTTC
J gene: TRBJ2-1; CDR3 length: 16; D gene: TRBD2; V gene: TRBV7-9; clone size: -; CDR3 protein: CASSYLAGVTYNEQFF; CDR3 DNA: TGTGCCAGCAGCTACCTTGCGGGAGTCACCTACAATGAGCAGTTCTTC
J gene: TRBJ2-3; CDR3 length: 16; D gene: -; V gene: TRBV5-1; clone size: -; CDR3 protein: CASSFVPPRGTDTQYF; CDR3 DNA: TGCGCCAGCAGCTTTGTCCCCCCACGGGGCACAGATACGCAGTATTTT
J gene: TRBJ2-7; CDR3 length: 14; D gene: TRBD2; V gene: TRBV5-1; clone size: -; CDR3 protein: CASTHSGSAGEQYF; CDR3 DNA: TGCGCCAGCACCCATAGCGGGAGCGCGGGGGAGCAGTACTTC
J gene: TRBJ2-7; CDR3 length: 15; D gene: -; V gene: TRBV4-2; clone size: -; CDR3 protein: CASSQEGNGPYEQYF; CDR3 DNA: TGTGCCAGCAGCCAAGAGGGGAACGGCCCTTACGAGCAGTACTTC
J gene: TRBJ2-1; CDR3 length: 16; D gene: TRBD2; V gene: TRBV15; clone size: few; CDR3 protein: CATSREGSGGYNEQFF; CDR3 DNA: TGTGCCACCAGCAGAGAAGGTAGCGGGGGTTACAATGAGCAGTTCTTC
J gene: TRBJ2-7; CDR3 length: 12; D gene: -; V gene: TRBV29-1; clone size: many; CDR3 protein: CSVRTVSYEQYF; CDR3 DNA: TGCAGCGTTAGGACGGTGAGCTACGAGCAGTACTTC
J gene: TRBJ2-3; CDR3 length: 15; D gene: TRBD2; V gene: TRBV19; clone size: few; CDR3 protein: CASGYGGGTADTQYF; CDR3 DNA: TGTGCCAGTGGTTACGGGGGAGGGACGGCAGATACGCAGTATTTT
J gene: TRBJ2-3; CDR3 length: 14; D gene: -; V gene: TRBV20-1; clone size: -; CDR3 protein: CSAGAHRRTDTQYF; CDR3 DNA: TGCAGTGCTGGGGCCCATCGGCGCACAGATACGCAGTATTTT
J gene: TRBJ1-6; CDR3 length: 17; D gene: -; V gene: TRBV6-5; clone size: few; CDR3 protein: CASSYLRTSSGRWALHF; CDR3 DNA: TGTGCCAGCAGTTACCTACGCACGAGCTCCGGGCGGTGGGCCCTCCACTTT
J gene: TRBJ2-5; CDR3 length: 15; D gene: TRBD2; V gene: TRBV9; clone size: few; CDR3 protein: CASSFPPGGPGTQYF; CDR3 DNA: TGTGCCAGCAGCTTCCCCCCGGGAGGGCCAGGGACCCAGTACTTC